One sample yielded the 18 T cell receptor beta chains listed below, sequenced in a study of a mutant IDH1 vaccine in newly diagnosed glioma. As to time point: baseline, week 1 (first vaccination visit). Treatment: pre-vaccination baseline after standard-of-care therapy. Method: immunoSEQ multiplex PCR; TCRdb's copy keeps in-frame clones and lacks some. There are around 37,000 clones in the sample; approximately 78% occur only once, and over 7.5% lies in the top ten. Source: PBMCs, taken from a glioma patient treated with radiotherapy, temozolomide or both. Every receptor here comes from a man in his forties with glioma. Some clones in this sample may be carry-over from other donors' samples.

The V call is TRBV5-5, the J call TRBJ2-7, with D possibly TRBD2 on 6 matching bases. Trimming removed 4 bases from V and 4 bases from J, with 18 bases in between. Germline V gene sequence: CDR1 SGHKS, CDR2 YYEKEE (reference sequence). This CDR3 is built from 15 residues. CDR3 sequence: CASSPNGRGFYEQYF. The CDR3 DNA follows: TGTGCCAGCAGCCCCAACGGGCGGGGCTTTTACGAGCAGTACTTC.

This chain connects TRBV19 to TRBJ1-1; D possibly corresponds to TRBD1 (5 bases). CDR3 length: 14 residues. Trimming cost V 5 bases and J 6 bases, with 16 bases left between them. Germline CDR1 is LNHDA and CDR2 is SQIVND (reference sequence). CDR3 DNA: TGTGCCAGTAGTTGGGGAACAGGTCGCGCTGAAGCTTTCTTT. Its translation: CASSWGTGRAEAFF.

The rearrangement uses TRBV2 and TRBJ2-5, with D maybe TRBD2 (6 bases). Germline CDR1 SNHLY, CDR2 FYNNEI. Trimming shortened V by 5 bases and J by 5 bases, and 21 bases separated the two germline ends. The length of the CDR3 is 16 residues. The CDR3: CASSSWGTLARETQYF. CDR3 sequence (DNA): TGTGCCAGCAGTTCGTGGGGCACGCTAGCGAGGGAGACCCAGTACTTC.

The chain carries TRBV6-5 and TRBJ1-2; tentative D call: TRBD1 (5 bases). The CDR3 has 15 amino acids. The V end lost 2 bases, the J end lost 1 base, and 11 bases lay between the germline ends. The V gene's germline CDR1 is MNHEY and CDR2 SVGAGI. CDR3 coding DNA: TGTGCCAGCAGTTACGGGGCGGGATTTAACTATGGCTACACCTTC. As protein: CASSYGAGFNYGYTF.

This clone was seen a handful of times. The chain joins TRBV27 to TRBJ1-3; a possible D gene is TRBD1 (5 bases). Germline V gene sequence: CDR1 MNHEY, CDR2 SMNVEV (reference sequence). The V and J ends lost 5 bases and 0 bases respectively, with 11 bases between them. The CDR3 spans 15 residues. CDR3 sequence reads: CASSLRGTSGNTIYF. The CDR3 nucleotides read TGTGCCAGCAGTCTACGGGGGACCTCTGGAAACACCATATATTTT.

The count of this clone is one. The rearrangement uses TRBV5-1 and TRBJ2-3; D possibly corresponds to TRBD2 (5 bases). Trimming removed 4 bases at V and 6 bases at J, with 18 bases between. Looked up from germline, CDR1 is SGHRS and CDR2 is YFSETQ. This CDR3 comprises 15 residues. The CDR3: CASSPGGSRGDTQYF. For the CDR3, the DNA is TGCGCCAGCAGCCCGGGTGGGTCGAGAGGGGATACGCAGTATTTT. The full variable domain, rest sourced from reference TRBV5-1 and TRBJ2-3, is KAGVTQTPRYLIKTRGQQVTLSCSPISGHRSVSWYQQTPGQGLQFLFEYFSETQRNKGNFPGRFSGRQFSNSRSEMNVSTLELGDSALYLCASSPGGSRGDTQYFGPGTRLTVL.

This chain connects TRBV4-2 to TRBJ2-5; D is possibly TRBD2 (5 bases). The J call is uncertain, as TRBJ2-7 better fits the DNA end. Looked up from germline, CDR1 is LGHNA and CDR2 is YNFKEQ. The length of the CDR3 is 15 residues. The CDR3 DNA follows: TGTGCCAGCAGCCAAGACCTCGGACTGTTCCGCGAGCAGTACTTC. Its protein is CASSQDLGLFREQYF.

V gene TRBV5-1 combines with J gene TRBJ2-2; the match to TRBD1 covers 7 bases. There are 14 residues in the CDR3. CDR1 is SGHRS, CDR2 YFSETQ, per germline. J lost 5 bases, V lost 4 bases, and 5 bases had no gene match. The DNA for the CDR3 is TGCGCCAGCAGCACAGGGGAAATTACCGGGGAGCTGTTTTTT. Amino acids: CASSTGEITGELFF. Together with reference TRBV5-1 and TRBJ2-2, the CDR3 gives the full variable domain: KAGVTQTPRYLIKTRGQQVTLSCSPISGHRSVSWYQQTPGQGLQFLFEYFSETQRNKGNFPGRFSGRQFSNSRSEMNVSTLELGDSALYLCASSTGEITGELFFGEGSRLTVL.

The chain is built from TRBV27 and TRBJ2-1; D remains unclear. The germline gives CDR1 MNHEY, CDR2 SMNVEV (reference sequence). This CDR3 has 14 residues. V lost 4 bases, J lost 4 bases, and 11 bases lay in between. The CDR3 DNA reads TGTGCCAGCAGTTACACCCCAAATTACAATGAGCAGTTCTTC. Translated, it gives CASSYTPNYNEQFF.

V gene TRBV29-1 combines with J gene TRBJ1-2, with 11 bases lining up with TRBD1. Trimming at V came to 3 bases and at J to 0 bases, leaving 12 bases not matched to a gene. The CDR3 totals 18 residues. Per germline, CDR1 SQVTM and CDR2 ANQGSEA. The CDR3 nucleotides read TGCAGCGTTGAGCTACTCGAGGACAGGGGGCAACCTAACTATGGCTACACCTTC. Translated, it gives CSVELLEDRGQPNYGYTF. Combining the CDR3 with reference TRBV29-1 and TRBJ1-2 gives the whole variable domain SAVISQKPSRDICQRGTSLTIQCQVDSQVTMMFWYRQQPGQSLTLIATANQGSEATYESGFVIDKFPISRPNLTFSTLTVSNMSPEDSSIYLCSVELLEDRGQPNYGYTFGSGTRLTVV.

The V gene is TRBV30, the J gene TRBJ1-5; 7 bases are shared with TRBD1. Germline values: CDR1 GTSNPN, CDR2 SVGIG (reference sequence). The CDR3 is 15 amino acids. J was trimmed by 5 bases and V by 4 bases; bases with no gene match: 11. CDR3 nucleotide sequence: TGTGCCTGGAATTTGGGCGGAGGGGGCCATCAGCCCCAGCATTTT. Residues: CAWNLGGGGHQPQHF.

The rearrangement links TRBV19 to TRBJ1-6; D call uncertain. This CDR3 region has 12 residues. The germline gives CDR1 LNHDA, CDR2 SQIVND (reference sequence). Trimming pared 1 base from V and 9 bases from J, leaving 4 bases between. The DNA of the CDR3 is TGTGCCAGTAGTATAGGGGTTTCACCCCTCCACTTT. It translates to CASSIGVSPLHF.

This clone was observed a single time. V and J are TRBV12-5 and TRBJ1-5; TRBD1 might be the D (6 bases). Trimming took 4 bases from V and 4 from J, leaving 14 bases between them. Germline V CDR1 and CDR2: LGHNT, FRNRAP. The CDR3 is 15 residues long. CDR3 in DNA: TGTGCTAGTGGTTCCCTGGGGGGCCCTAATCAGCCCCAGCATTTT. Translating it yields CASGSLGGPNQPQHF.

This clone is a singleton in its sample. The chain uses TRBV7-9 and TRBJ1-2; unclear D gene. This CDR3 has 14 amino acids. Germline values: CDR1 SEHNR, CDR2 FQNEAQ (reference sequence). The V gene lost 5 bases and the J gene lost 3 bases, with 13 bases spanning the gap. The CDR3 here is CASSPPSPYYGYTF. In nucleotides, the CDR3 is TGTGCCAGCAGCCCCCCGAGTCCCTACTATGGCTACACCTTC.

The chain employs TRBV9 and TRBJ2-7; weak D call: TRBD1 (6 bases). Germline assignment: CDR1 SGDLS and CDR2 YYNGEE. This CDR3 spans 14 amino acids. V was clipped by 0 bases and J by 3 bases, with 10 bases between them. The CDR3 DNA is TGTGCCAGCAGCGTAGAGGGGGTTAACTACGAGCAGTACTTC. It yields the protein CASSVEGVNYEQYF.

The chain couples TRBV5-1 to TRBJ1-4; D might be TRBD1 (5 bases). V was clipped by 0 bases and J by 3 bases, with 12 bases between them. The germline gives CDR1 SGHRS, CDR2 YFSETQ. This CDR3 is 16 amino acids long. CDR3 DNA: TGCGCCAGCAGCTTGGATCCGGTGGGGGCTAATGAAAAACTGTTTTTT. Its protein product is CASSLDPVGANEKLFF.

The V and J genes are TRBV6-6 and TRBJ1-1, with D perhaps TRBD1 (6 bases). Per germline, CDR1 MNHNY and CDR2 SVGAGI (reference sequence). This CDR3 has 13 amino acids. V was cut by 6 bases and J by 1 base, with 9 bases left in between. The CDR3 DNA reads TGTGCCAGCAGCCAGACAGGGAACACTGAAGCTTTCTTT. Translation: CASSQTGNTEAFF.

The chain joins TRBV6-5 to TRBJ2-4, with 7 bases identical to TRBD2. V lost 2 bases and J lost 8; bases outside the gene matches: 6. This CDR3 is 14 amino acids long. From germline, CDR1 is MNHEY and CDR2 SVGAGI. CDR3 loop: CASSYGRVGDIQYF. For the CDR3, the DNA is TGTGCCAGCAGTTACGGGAGGGTAGGGGACATTCAGTACTTC.